This T cell receptor beta chain was sequenced in a study of T cell responses to AZD1222 COVID-19 vaccine. The data were produced by immunoSEQ multiplex PCR, yet TCRdb's version contains in-frame clones alone and is incomplete. This table holds some 150,000 clones, 92% found once. Trimming removed 0 bases from V and 4 bases from J, with 10 bases in between. This CDR3 is 15 amino acids long. CDR1 and CDR2 from the germline V gene are SGHRS and YFSETQ. This sample comprised peripheral blood, obtained on day 0 of MenACWY control vaccination. This TCR was recovered from an adult in good health. This chain connects TRBV5-1 to TRBJ1-4, with a tentative D call TRBD1 (5 bases). The CDR3 DNA sequence: TGCGCCAGCAGCTTGGAGAGGGGCCATAATGAAAAACTGTTTTTT. Translated, it gives CASSLERGHNEKLFF.